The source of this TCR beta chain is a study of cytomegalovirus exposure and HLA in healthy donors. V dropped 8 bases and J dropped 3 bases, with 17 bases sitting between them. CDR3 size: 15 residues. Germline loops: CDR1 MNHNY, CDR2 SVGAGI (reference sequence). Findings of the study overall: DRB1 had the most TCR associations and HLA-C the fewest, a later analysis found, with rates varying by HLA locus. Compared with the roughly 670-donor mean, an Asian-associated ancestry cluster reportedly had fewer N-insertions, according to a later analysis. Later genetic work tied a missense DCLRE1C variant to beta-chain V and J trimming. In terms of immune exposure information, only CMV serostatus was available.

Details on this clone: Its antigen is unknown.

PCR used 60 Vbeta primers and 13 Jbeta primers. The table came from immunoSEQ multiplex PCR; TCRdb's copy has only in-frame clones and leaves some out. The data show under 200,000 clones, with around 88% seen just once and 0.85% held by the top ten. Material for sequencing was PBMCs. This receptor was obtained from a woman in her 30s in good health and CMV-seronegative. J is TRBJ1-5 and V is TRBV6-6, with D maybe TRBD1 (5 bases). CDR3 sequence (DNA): TGTGCCAGCTGGGAACCGCGGGACCTCAATCAGCCCCAGCATTTT. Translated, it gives CASWEPRDLNQPQHF.